This T cell receptor beta chain was captured in a study of technical replicates of blood from a handful of donors. Sequencing was performed with immunoSEQ multiplex PCR; in TCRdb, only in-frame clones are kept and a portion is missing. The data hold some 87,000 clones, with less than 98% observed a single time. The germline gives CDR1 SGHNT, CDR2 YENEEA. V gave up 2 bases and J gave up 4 bases; unmatched junction bases: 5. The CDR3 runs to 16 residues. Sequencing used T cells isolated from PBMCs. The gene calls are TRBV11-3 and TRBJ2-3; TRBD2 matches at 11 bases. The receptor's source is a human donor in good health. The CDR3 loop reads CASSLIAGGRADTQYF. The CDR3 DNA reads TGTGCCAGCAGCTTAATAGCGGGGGGGCGGGCAGATACGCAGTATTTT.